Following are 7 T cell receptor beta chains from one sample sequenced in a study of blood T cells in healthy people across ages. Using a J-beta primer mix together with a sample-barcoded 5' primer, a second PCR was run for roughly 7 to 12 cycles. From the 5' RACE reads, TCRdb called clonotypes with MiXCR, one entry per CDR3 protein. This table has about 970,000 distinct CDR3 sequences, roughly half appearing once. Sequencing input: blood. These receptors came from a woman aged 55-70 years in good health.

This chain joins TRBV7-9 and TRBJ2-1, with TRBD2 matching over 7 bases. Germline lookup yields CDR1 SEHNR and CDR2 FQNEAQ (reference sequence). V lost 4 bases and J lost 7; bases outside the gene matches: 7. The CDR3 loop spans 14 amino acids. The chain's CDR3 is CASSSGEGFNEQFF. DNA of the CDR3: TGTGCCAGCAGCTCGGGGGAGGGGTTTAATGAGCAGTTCTTC.

The CDR3 spells CASTLSGRAPNEQFF. The CDR3 nucleotides read TGTGCCAGCACGTTAAGCGGGAGGGCCCCCAATGAGCAGTTCTTC. The chain carries TRBV6-1 and TRBJ2-1; 10 nucleotides align to TRBD2. Germline loops: CDR1 MNHNS, CDR2 SASEGT. CDR3 length: 15 amino acids. The trim removed 7 bases at V and 6 bases at J, leaving 9 bases unmatched.

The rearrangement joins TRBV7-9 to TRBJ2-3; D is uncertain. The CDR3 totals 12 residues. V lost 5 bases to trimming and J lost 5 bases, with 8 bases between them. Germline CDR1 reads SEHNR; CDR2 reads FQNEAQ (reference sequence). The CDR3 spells CASSRAIDTQYF. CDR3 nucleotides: TGTGCCAGCAGCCGTGCGATAGATACGCAGTATTTT.

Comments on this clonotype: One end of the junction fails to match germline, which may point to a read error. CDR3 in amino acids: CSASKEADAQYF. CDR3 DNA sequence: TGCAGTGCTAGTAAAGAAGCAGATGCGCAGTATTTT. The chain employs TRBV20-1 and TRBJ2-3; D is uncertain. The CDR3 has 12 amino acids. Germline CDR1 is DFQATT and CDR2 is SNEGSKA (reference sequence).

The CDR3 here is CASSPGPPIYEQYF. The CDR3 region has the DNA TGTGCCAGCAGTCCCGGACCTCCCATATACGAGCAGTACTTC. This sequence joins TRBV27 and TRBJ2-7; D gene unclear. Trimming shortened V by 5 bases and J by 4 bases, and 15 bases separated the two germline ends. Germline lookup yields CDR1 MNHEY and CDR2 SMNVEV (reference sequence). This CDR3 comprises 14 residues.

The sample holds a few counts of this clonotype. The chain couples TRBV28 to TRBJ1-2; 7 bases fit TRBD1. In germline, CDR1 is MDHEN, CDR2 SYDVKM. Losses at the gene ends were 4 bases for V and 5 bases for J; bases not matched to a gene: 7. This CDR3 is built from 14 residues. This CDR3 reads CASSSGTVFYGYTF. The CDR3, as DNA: TGTGCCAGCAGTTCCGGGACAGTATTTTATGGCTACACCTTC.

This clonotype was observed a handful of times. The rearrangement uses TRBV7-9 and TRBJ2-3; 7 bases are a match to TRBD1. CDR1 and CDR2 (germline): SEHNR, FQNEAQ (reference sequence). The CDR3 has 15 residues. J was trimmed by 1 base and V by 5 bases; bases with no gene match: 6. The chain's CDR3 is CASSDRVGGTDTQYF. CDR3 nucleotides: TGTGCCAGCAGCGACAGGGTTGGTGGCACAGATACGCAGTATTTT.